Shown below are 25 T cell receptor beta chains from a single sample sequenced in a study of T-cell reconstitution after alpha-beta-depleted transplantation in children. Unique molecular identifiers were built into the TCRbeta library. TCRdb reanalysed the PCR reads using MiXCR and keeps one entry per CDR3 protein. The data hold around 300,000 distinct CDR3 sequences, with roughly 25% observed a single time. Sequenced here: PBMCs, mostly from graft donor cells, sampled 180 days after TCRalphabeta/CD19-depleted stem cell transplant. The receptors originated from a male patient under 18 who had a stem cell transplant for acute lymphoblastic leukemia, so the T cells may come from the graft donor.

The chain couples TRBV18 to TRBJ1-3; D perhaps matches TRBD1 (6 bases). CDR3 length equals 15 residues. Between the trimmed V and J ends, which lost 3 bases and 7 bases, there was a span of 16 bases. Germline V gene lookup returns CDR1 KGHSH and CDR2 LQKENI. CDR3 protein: CASSPPTGKTNTIYF. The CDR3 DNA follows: TGTGCCAGCTCACCGCCCACAGGGAAGACGAACACCATATATTTT.

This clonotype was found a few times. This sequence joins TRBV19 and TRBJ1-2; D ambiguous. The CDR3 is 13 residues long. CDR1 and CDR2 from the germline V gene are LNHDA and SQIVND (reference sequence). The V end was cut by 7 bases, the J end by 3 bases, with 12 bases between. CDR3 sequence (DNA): TGTGCCAGTAAAGAGACTACCCACTATGGCTACACCTTC. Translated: CASKETTHYGYTF.

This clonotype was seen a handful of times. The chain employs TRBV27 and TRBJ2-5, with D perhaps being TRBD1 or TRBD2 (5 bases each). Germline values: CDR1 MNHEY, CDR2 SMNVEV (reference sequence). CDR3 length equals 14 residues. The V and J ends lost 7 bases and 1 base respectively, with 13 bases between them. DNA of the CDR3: TGTGCCAGCAACACTATCGGGGCCCAAGAGACCCAGTACTTC. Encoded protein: CASNTIGAQETQYF.

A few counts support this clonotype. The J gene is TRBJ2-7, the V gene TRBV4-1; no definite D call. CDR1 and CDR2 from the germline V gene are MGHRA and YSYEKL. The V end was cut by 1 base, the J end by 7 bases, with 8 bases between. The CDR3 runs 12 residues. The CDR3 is CASSQGAGEQYF. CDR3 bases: TGCGCCAGCAGCCAAGGGGCCGGTGAGCAGTACTTC.

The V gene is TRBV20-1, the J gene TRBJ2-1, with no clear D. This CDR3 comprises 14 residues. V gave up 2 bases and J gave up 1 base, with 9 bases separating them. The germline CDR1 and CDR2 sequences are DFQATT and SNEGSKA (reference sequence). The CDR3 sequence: CSARRGNSYNEQFF. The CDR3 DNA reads TGCAGTGCTAGACGCGGAAATTCCTACAATGAGCAGTTCTTC.

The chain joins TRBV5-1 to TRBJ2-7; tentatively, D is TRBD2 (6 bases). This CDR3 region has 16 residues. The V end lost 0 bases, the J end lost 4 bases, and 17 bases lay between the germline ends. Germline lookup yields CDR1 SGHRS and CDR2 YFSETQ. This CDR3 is CASSLGSSGGAYEQYF. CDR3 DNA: TGCGCCAGCAGCTTGGGCTCTTCAGGAGGGGCTTACGAGCAGTACTTC.

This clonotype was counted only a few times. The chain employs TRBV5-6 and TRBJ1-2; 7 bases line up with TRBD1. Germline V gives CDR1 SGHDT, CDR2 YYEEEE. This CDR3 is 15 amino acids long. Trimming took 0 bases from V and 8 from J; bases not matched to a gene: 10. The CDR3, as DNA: TGTGCCAGCAGCTTGGCCGTCAGGGGGGCAGGGGGCTACACCTTC. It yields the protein CASSLAVRGAGGYTF.

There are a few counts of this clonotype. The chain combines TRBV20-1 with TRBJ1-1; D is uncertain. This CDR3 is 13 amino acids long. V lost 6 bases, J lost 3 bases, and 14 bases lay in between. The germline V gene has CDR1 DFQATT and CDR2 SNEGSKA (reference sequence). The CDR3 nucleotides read TGCAGTGCCAGCACGGGATACCACACTGAAGCTTTCTTT. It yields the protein CSASTGYHTEAFF.

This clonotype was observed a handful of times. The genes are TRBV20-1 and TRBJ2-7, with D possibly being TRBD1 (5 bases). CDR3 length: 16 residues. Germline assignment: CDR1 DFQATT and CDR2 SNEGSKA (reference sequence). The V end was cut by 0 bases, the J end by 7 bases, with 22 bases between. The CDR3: CSARDNQALDILEQYF. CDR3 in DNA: TGCAGTGCTAGAGATAACCAGGCCCTGGACATCCTGGAGCAGTACTTC.

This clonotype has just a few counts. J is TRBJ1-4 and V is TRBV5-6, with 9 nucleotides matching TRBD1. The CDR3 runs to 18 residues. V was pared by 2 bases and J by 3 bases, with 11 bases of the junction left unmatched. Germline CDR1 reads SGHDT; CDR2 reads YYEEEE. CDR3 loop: CASSFDRGTAVANEKLFF. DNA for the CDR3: TGTGCCAGCAGCTTTGACAGGGGGACGGCAGTAGCTAATGAAAAACTGTTTTTT.

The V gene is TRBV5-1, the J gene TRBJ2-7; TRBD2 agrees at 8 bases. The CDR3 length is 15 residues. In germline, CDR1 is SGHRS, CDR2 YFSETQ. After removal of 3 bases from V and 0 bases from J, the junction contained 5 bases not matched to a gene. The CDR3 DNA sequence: TGCGCCAGCAGCTACTTTAGCGGGGACTCCTACGAGCAGTACTTC. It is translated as CASSYFSGDSYEQYF.

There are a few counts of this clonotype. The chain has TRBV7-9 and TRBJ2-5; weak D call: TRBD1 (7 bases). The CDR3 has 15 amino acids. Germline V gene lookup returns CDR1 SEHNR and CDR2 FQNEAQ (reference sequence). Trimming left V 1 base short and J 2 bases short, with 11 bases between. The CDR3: CASSLGGTVQETQYF. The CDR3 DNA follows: TGTGCCAGCAGCTTAGGCGGGACAGTGCAAGAGACCCAGTACTTC.

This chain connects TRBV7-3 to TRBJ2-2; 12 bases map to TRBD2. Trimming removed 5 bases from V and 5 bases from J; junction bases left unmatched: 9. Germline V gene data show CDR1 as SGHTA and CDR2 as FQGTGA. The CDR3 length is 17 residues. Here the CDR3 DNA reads TGTGCCAGCAGCACCAAACGACTAGCGGGAGTGACCGGGGAGCTGTTTTTT. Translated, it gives CASSTKRLAGVTGELFF. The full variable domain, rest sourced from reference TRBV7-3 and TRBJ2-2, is GAGVSQTPSNKVTEKGKYVELRCDPISGHTALYWYRQSLGQGPEFLIYFQGTGAADDSGLPNDRFFAVRPEGSVSTLKIQRTERGDSAVYLCASSTKRLAGVTGELFFGEGSRLTVL.

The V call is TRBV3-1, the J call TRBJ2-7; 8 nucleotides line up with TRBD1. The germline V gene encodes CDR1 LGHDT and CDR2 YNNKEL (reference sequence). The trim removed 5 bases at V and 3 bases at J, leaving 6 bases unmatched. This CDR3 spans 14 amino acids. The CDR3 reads CASSRGQAFYEQYF. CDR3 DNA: TGTGCCAGCAGCAGGGGACAGGCCTTCTACGAGCAGTACTTC.

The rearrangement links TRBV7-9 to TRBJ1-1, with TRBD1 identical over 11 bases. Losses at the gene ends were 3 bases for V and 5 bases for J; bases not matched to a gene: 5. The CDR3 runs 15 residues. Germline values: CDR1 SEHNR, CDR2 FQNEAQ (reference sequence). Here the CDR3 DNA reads TGTGCCAGCAGCTTTGGACAGGGGGCTGAGACTGAAGCTTTCTTT. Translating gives CASSFGQGAETEAFF.

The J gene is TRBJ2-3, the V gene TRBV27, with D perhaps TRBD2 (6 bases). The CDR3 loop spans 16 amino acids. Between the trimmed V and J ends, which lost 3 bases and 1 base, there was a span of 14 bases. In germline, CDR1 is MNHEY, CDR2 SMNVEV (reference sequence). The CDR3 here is CASSLRGIRGTDTQYF. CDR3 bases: TGTGCCAGCAGTTTGCGCGGGATTCGGGGCACAGATACGCAGTATTTT.

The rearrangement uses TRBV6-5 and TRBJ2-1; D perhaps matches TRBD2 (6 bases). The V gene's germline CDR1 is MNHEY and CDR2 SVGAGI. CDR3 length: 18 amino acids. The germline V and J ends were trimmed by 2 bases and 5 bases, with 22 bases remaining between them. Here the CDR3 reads CASSYLPWSSGVHNEQFF. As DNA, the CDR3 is TGTGCCAGCAGTTACCTCCCTTGGAGTAGCGGAGTCCACAATGAGCAGTTCTTC.

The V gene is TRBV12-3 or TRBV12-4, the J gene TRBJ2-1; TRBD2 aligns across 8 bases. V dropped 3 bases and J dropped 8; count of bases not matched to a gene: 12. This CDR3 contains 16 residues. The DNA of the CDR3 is TGTGCCAGCAGTTTTGCTGTGAGCGGGAGAGGCGATGAGCAGTTCTTC. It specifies CASSFAVSGRGDEQFF.

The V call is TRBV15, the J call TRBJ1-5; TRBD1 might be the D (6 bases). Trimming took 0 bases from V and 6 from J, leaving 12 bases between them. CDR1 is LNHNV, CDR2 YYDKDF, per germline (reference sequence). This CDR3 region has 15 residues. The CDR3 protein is CATSRDSGVGQPQHF. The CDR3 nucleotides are TGTGCCACCAGCAGAGATTCAGGGGTGGGTCAGCCCCAGCATTTT.

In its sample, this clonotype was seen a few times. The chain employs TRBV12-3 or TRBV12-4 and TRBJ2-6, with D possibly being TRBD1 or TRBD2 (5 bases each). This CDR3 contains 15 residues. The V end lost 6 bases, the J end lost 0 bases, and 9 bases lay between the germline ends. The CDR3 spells CASRDGTSGANVLTF. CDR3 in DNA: TGTGCCAGCAGAGACGGGACCTCTGGGGCCAACGTCCTGACTTTC.

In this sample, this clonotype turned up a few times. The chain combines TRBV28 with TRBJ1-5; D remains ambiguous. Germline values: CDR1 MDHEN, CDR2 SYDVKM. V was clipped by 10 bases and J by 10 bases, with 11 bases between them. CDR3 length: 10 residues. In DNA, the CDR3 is TGTGCCACAGTACAACAACCCCAGCATTTT. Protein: CATVQQPQHF.

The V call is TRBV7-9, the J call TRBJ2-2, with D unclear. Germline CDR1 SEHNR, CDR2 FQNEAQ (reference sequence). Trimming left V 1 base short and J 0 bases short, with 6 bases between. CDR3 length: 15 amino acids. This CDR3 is CASSLVLANTGELFF. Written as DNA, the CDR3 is TGTGCCAGCAGCTTAGTACTCGCGAACACCGGGGAGCTGTTTTTT.

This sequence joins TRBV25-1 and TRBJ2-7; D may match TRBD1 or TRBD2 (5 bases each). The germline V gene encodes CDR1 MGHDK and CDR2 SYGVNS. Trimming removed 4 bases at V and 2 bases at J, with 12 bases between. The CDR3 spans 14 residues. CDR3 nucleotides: TGTGCCAGCAGTGCCTGGGACGACACCTACGAGCAGTACTTC. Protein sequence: CASSAWDDTYEQYF.

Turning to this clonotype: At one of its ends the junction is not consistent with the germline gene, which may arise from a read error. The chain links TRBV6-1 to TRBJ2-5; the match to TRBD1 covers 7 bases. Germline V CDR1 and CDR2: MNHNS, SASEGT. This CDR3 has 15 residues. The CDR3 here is CASSTRDRSQVTQCF. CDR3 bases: TGTGCCAGCAGTACCCGGGACAGAAGCCAAGTGACCCAGTGCTTC.

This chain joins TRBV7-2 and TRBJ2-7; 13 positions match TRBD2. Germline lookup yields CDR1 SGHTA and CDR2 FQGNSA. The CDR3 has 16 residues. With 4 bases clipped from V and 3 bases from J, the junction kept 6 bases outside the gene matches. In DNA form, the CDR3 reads TGTGCCAGCAGCTCCCGGTGGACTAGCGGGAGCTACGAGCAGTACTTC. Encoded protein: CASSSRWTSGSYEQYF.